These 25 T cell receptor beta chains came from one sample sequenced in a study of T-cell reconstitution after alpha-beta-depleted transplantation in children (dated by TCRdb to between 2015 and 2016). Library method: PCR. The sequencing machine was an Illumina HiSeq 2500. TCR library preparation used molecular barcoding, with unique molecular identifiers applied to normalize quantification of the TCRbeta repertoire. In-frame beta chains were kept once TCRdb had trimmed the public reads at Q25 with fastp and called clones with MiXCR. A single entry per CDR3 protein holds the most common genes and DNA from its merged rows. The sample table records more than 250,000 distinct CDR3 sequences; approximately 9.8% of these occur just once. The ten largest clones capture roughly 9.1% of the sample. Here the sequenced sample was PBMCs from the stem cell graft donor, taken from the stem cell graft. These receptors all stem from a human donor who donated a stem cell graft to a child with SCID.

The rearrangement links TRBV19 to TRBJ2-1; D call uncertain. Trimming removed 3 bases at V and 5 bases at J, with 8 bases between. CDR3 length equals 13 residues. The germline V gene encodes CDR1 LNHDA and CDR2 SQIVND (reference sequence). DNA of the CDR3: TGTGCCAGTAGTATGTCTAGAAACAATGAGCAGTTCTTC. Encoded protein: CASSMSRNNEQFF.

This clonotype was counted only a few times. This chain joins TRBV5-1 and TRBJ2-2, with D perhaps matching TRBD1 (6 bases). The CDR3 contains 14 residues. Trimming shortened V by 4 bases and J by 6 bases, and 13 bases separated the two germline ends. Germline CDR1 is SGHRS and CDR2 is YFSETQ. CDR3 sequence: CASSTPNRAGELFF. Here the CDR3 DNA reads TGCGCCAGCAGCACACCTAACAGGGCCGGGGAGCTGTTTTTT.

This clonotype was counted a few times. This sequence joins TRBV27 and TRBJ1-2; TRBD1 aligns across 7 bases. J lost 6 bases, V lost 4 bases, and 11 bases had no gene match. Germline CDR1 and CDR2: MNHEY and SMNVEV (reference sequence). The CDR3 extends over 15 amino acids. The CDR3 DNA reads as TGTGCCAGCAGTTCCCTCCGGGACAGAAGGAATGGCTACACCTTC. It encodes CASSSLRDRRNGYTF.

This clonotype occurred a few times. The V call is TRBV27, the J call TRBJ1-2; the D gene is possibly TRBD1 (5 bases). Germline-derived CDR1 and CDR2 are MNHEY and SMNVEV (reference sequence). V was trimmed by 6 bases and J by 8 bases, leaving 16 bases between them. The CDR3 is made up of 13 amino acids. CDR3 sequence reads: CASSDTEYRGYTF. The CDR3 coding sequence is TGTGCCAGCAGCGATACCGAATACAGGGGCTACACCTTC.

The sample holds many counts of this clonotype. This chain connects TRBV25-1 to TRBJ2-3, with 9 positions matching TRBD1. This CDR3 is 16 amino acids long. V dropped 6 bases and J dropped 3; count of bases not matched to a gene: 10. CDR1 is MGHDK, CDR2 SYGVNS, per germline. The CDR3 DNA is TGTGCCAGCAGGACCGGACAGGGGATTGGGACAGATACGCAGTATTTT. It is translated as CASRTGQGIGTDTQYF.

There are a few counts of this clonotype. The chain recombines TRBV7-9 with TRBJ2-1, with no clear D. Germline V gives CDR1 SEHNR, CDR2 FQNEAQ (reference sequence). The CDR3 runs to 15 residues. V dropped 5 bases and J dropped 0 bases, with 11 bases sitting between them. For the CDR3, the DNA is TGTGCCAGCAGCATTCAACCGAGCTCCTACAATGAGCAGTTCTTC. Translation: CASSIQPSSYNEQFF.

This clonotype was counted at least ten times. The rearrangement links TRBV9 to TRBJ2-7, with 8 bases aligning to TRBD1. With V trimmed by 0 bases and J by 4 bases, 9 bases remained unmatched. This CDR3 spans 16 amino acids. The germline CDR1 and CDR2 sequences are SGDLS and YYNGEE. CDR3 sequence reads: CASSVAETGVVYEQYF. CDR3 nucleotides: TGTGCCAGCAGCGTAGCAGAGACAGGGGTCGTGTACGAGCAGTACTTC.

The table lists this clonotype with a few counts. V usage is TRBV7-3 and J usage is TRBJ2-1; D is undetermined. V lost 5 bases and J lost 7, with 9 bases in between. The germline CDR1 and CDR2 sequences are SGHTA and FQGTGA. The CDR3 sequence is 12 residues long. The CDR3 region has the DNA TGTGCCAGCAGCCACACGGAGAATGAGCAGTTCTTC. It specifies CASSHTENEQFF.

This clonotype was recorded a few times. The gene calls are TRBV24-1 and TRBJ2-5; the match to TRBD1 covers 9 bases. The CDR3 loop spans 14 amino acids. V lost 4 bases, J lost 4 bases, and 3 bases stayed unmatched. Germline assignment: CDR1 KGHDR and CDR2 SFDVKD. The CDR3 protein is CATSDSDRGETQYF. The CDR3 DNA sequence: TGTGCCACCAGTGACTCGGACAGGGGAGAGACCCAGTACTTC.

This clonotype appeared many times. V gene TRBV3-1 combines with J gene TRBJ2-3; weak D call: TRBD2 (5 bases). V lost 4 bases and J 5 bases, leaving 16 bases between the germline ends. The CDR3 has 15 amino acids. Germline V CDR1 and CDR2: LGHDT, YNNKEL (reference sequence). Here the CDR3 reads CASSPLSGLGDTQYF. The CDR3 DNA reads as TGTGCCAGCAGCCCCCTCTCGGGGTTAGGAGATACGCAGTATTTT.

This clonotype was counted at least ten times. The J gene is TRBJ2-3, the V gene TRBV5-7; 9 bases align to TRBD2. TRBV5-7 is noted as an ORF with a role that remains uncertain. CDR3 size: 16 residues. The junction had 10 bases not matched to a gene; V was cut back by 4 bases and J by 4 bases. The CDR3 loop is CASSVPLAGGPDTQYF. CDR3 DNA: TGTGCCAGCAGCGTACCCCTGGCGGGGGGGCCAGATACGCAGTATTTT.

The chain recombines TRBV5-1 with TRBJ2-7, with 7 bases identical to TRBD2. CDR1 is SGHRS and CDR2 is YFSETQ in the germline V gene. The junction had 5 bases not matched to a gene; V was cut back by 5 bases and J by 3 bases. There are 13 residues in the CDR3. The CDR3 loop is CASRSGGYYEQYF. The CDR3 DNA reads as TGCGCCAGCAGATCGGGGGGTTACTACGAGCAGTACTTC. Combining the CDR3 with reference TRBV5-1 and TRBJ2-7 gives the whole variable domain KAGVTQTPRYLIKTRGQQVTLSCSPISGHRSVSWYQQTPGQGLQFLFEYFSETQRNKGNFPGRFSGRQFSNSRSEMNVSTLELGDSALYLCASRSGGYYEQYFGPGTRLTVT.

In its sample, this clonotype was seen many times. This rearrangement joins TRBV3-1 to TRBJ1-5; TRBD1 agrees at 8 bases. Germline V CDR1 and CDR2: LGHDT, YNNKEL (reference sequence). There are 14 residues in the CDR3. The J segment lost 6 bases and the V segment lost 3 bases, leaving 4 bases of the junction unmatched. The CDR3 DNA is TGTGCCAGCAGCCAGAGGACAGGGTTTCAGCCCCAGCATTTT. Encoded protein: CASSQRTGFQPQHF.

This clonotype was observed at least ten times. The V and J genes are TRBV7-8 and TRBJ2-2; D is possibly TRBD1 or TRBD2 (5 bases each). This CDR3 has 16 amino acids. The ends were cut back, 0 bases at V and 0 bases at J, with 8 bases in the middle. The germline CDR1 and CDR2 sequences are SGHVS and FQNEAQ. The chain's CDR3 is CASSLAGVPNTGELFF. CDR3 coding DNA: TGTGCCAGCAGCTTAGCGGGGGTACCGAACACCGGGGAGCTGTTTTTT.

This clonotype was recorded a few times. The rearrangement joins TRBV7-9 to TRBJ2-5; no clear D gene. Germline assignment: CDR1 SEHNR and CDR2 FQNEAQ (reference sequence). This CDR3 is built from 11 residues. Trimming removed 5 bases at V and 3 bases at J, with 4 bases between. The DNA of the CDR3 is TGTGCCAGCAGCAAGGAAGAGACCCAGTACTTC. Amino acid sequence: CASSKEETQYF.

This clonotype was recorded many times. The chain couples TRBV3-1 to TRBJ2-1; D ambiguous. Germline CDR1 and CDR2: LGHDT and YNNKEL (reference sequence). V lost 0 bases, J lost 6 bases, and 12 bases lay in between. The CDR3 totals 15 residues. The CDR3 nucleotides read TGTGCCAGCAGCCAAGACTGGGCCATAGGCAATGAGCAGTTCTTC. Residues: CASSQDWAIGNEQFF.

This clonotype has a handful of counts. DNA for the CDR3: TGCAGTGCTAGCCGGTGGACAGGGGGCTCTAATGAGCAGTTCTTC. It is translated as CSASRWTGGSNEQFF. The genes are TRBV20-1 and TRBJ2-1, with 11 bases identical to TRBD1. The CDR3 is 15 residues long. V was clipped by 3 bases and J by 7 bases; unmatched bases: 8. CDR1 DFQATT and CDR2 SNEGSKA come from the germline V gene (reference sequence).

This clonotype was found many times. The V gene is TRBV19, the J gene TRBJ2-1; D is uncertain. The CDR3 runs to 13 residues. With 4 bases removed from V and 2 bases from J, the gap between germline ends came to 6 bases. CDR1 LNHDA and CDR2 SQIVND come from the germline V gene (reference sequence). This chain's CDR3 is CASSTQAYNEQFF. The CDR3 DNA reads TGTGCCAGTAGTACCCAGGCCTACAATGAGCAGTTCTTC.

This clonotype has a handful of counts. The gene calls are TRBV6-1 and TRBJ2-7; D remains ambiguous. The CDR3 spans 15 residues. CDR1 and CDR2 (germline): MNHNS, SASEGT. V was pared by 2 bases and J by 2 bases, with 13 bases between. The CDR3 DNA reads TGTGCCAGCAGTGAATTGCAGGACGGAGCCTACGAGCAGTACTTC. It is translated as CASSELQDGAYEQYF.

This clonotype was detected ten times or more. This sequence joins TRBV6-6 and TRBJ2-4; D might be TRBD1 (6 bases). V was cut by 5 bases and J by 0 bases, with 14 bases left in between. Germline CDR1 MNHNY, CDR2 SVGAGI (reference sequence). CDR3 length equals 16 residues. The CDR3 reads CASSIQGPLAKNIQYF. The CDR3 DNA is TGTGCCAGCAGTATCCAGGGGCCATTAGCCAAAAACATTCAGTACTTC.

This clonotype was observed at least ten times. The chain links TRBV12-3 or TRBV12-4 to TRBJ1-5; D is perhaps TRBD1 (5 bases). The CDR3 runs 16 residues. The V gene lost 3 bases and the J gene lost 8 bases, with 20 bases spanning the gap. The CDR3 loop reads CASSFRQSAWPEPQHF. CDR3 DNA sequence: TGTGCCAGCAGTTTCCGACAGTCGGCTTGGCCAGAGCCCCAGCATTTT.

This clonotype showed up many times. This chain links TRBV20-1 with TRBJ2-7; D is possibly TRBD1 (5 bases). The CDR3 length is 13 residues. Germline V CDR1 and CDR2: DFQATT, SNEGSKA (reference sequence). V was clipped by 3 bases and J by 3 bases, with 12 bases between them. The CDR3 is CSARPEGVYEQYF. CDR3 coding DNA: TGCAGTGCTAGGCCCGAAGGGGTCTACGAGCAGTACTTC.

This clonotype was detected a few times. V gene TRBV5-1 combines with J gene TRBJ2-7, with unresolved D. This CDR3 contains 14 residues. V was shortened by 0 bases and J by 3 bases, with 10 bases between the two germline ends. The V gene's germline CDR1 is SGHRS and CDR2 YFSETQ. The CDR3 protein is CASSLDSASYEQYF. DNA for the CDR3: TGCGCCAGCAGCTTGGATTCGGCTAGCTACGAGCAGTACTTC.

This clonotype was picked up a small number of times. The chain combines TRBV25-1 with TRBJ2-1, with 9 bases aligning to TRBD1. Per the germline V gene, CDR1 is MGHDK and CDR2 is SYGVNS. V lost 4 bases to trimming and J lost 6 bases; unmatched junction nucleotides: 4. The length of the CDR3 is 14 residues. The CDR3 reads CASSGTGDFNEQFF. The CDR3 nucleotides read TGTGCCAGCAGTGGGACAGGGGATTTCAATGAGCAGTTCTTC.

This clonotype was detected a few times. This sequence joins TRBV7-6 and TRBJ2-4; 11 bases align to TRBD1. Trimming took 5 bases from V and 9 from J; bases not matched to a gene: 3. Germline values: CDR1 SGHVS, CDR2 FNYEAQ. CDR3 length: 13 residues. CDR3 sequence: CASSGTGGSIQYF. The CDR3 DNA is TGTGCCAGCAGCGGGACAGGGGGGTCCATTCAGTACTTC.